Described below is a single TCR beta chain sequence and its context. The CDR3 totals 16 residues. The data are from a study of blood T cell repertoires in COVID-19. Study in general: Italy, Spain and the United States were the sources of the convalescent and acute COVID-19 samples. Sources were T cells, B-cell-depleted T cells, or PBMCs; the material itself was cDNA or gDNA.

As handled by the study authors: From reference gene primer amplification, estimates of nucleated cell counts were derived. Some clones are missing from TCRdb's copy, which holds only in-frame ones; the method was immunoSEQ multiplex PCR. The V and J calls and clone size were taken over from that table, and D and trimming were inferred from the DNA. The table has 300,000 to 400,000 clones, almost 85% seen once. The V gene is TRBV12-1, the J gene TRBJ2-3; the table's D call, TRBD1, was not checked against the DNA. TRBV12-1 is marked as a pseudogene. Sequencing was performed on peripheral blood. This TCR derives from a human donor in a cohort sampled during active COVID-19. The CDR3 DNA reads TGTGCCAGCAGCTTTTGGTTGGTCAAGGGGATGGATACGCAGTATTTT. Protein sequence: CASSFWLVKGMDTQYF.